The clone carrying this T cell receptor beta chain showed up just a few times. Its antigen is undetermined. With V trimmed by 3 bases and J by 2 bases, 3 bases remained unmatched. This CDR3 has 14 residues. Germline CDR1 reads MDHEN; CDR2 reads SYDVKM. The sample belongs to a study of blood T cells in healthy people across ages. Study observations and caveats: Both naive CD4+ cell counts and diversity were greater in long-lived donors than in aged donors. Unknown CMV status may confound age-related changes in expanded clones. With naive T cell percentage, TCR beta diversity showed a strong correlation.

For the second PCR, which ran for roughly 6 to 11 cycles, a sample-barcoded 5' primer and a J-beta primer mix were used. TCRdb itself ran the 5' RACE reads through MiXCR, one entry per CDR3 protein. The sample has fewer than 800,000 distinct CDR3 sequences, roughly 49% seen once. The rearrangement links TRBV28 to TRBJ2-7; TRBD1 aligns across 8 bases. Sequenced input: blood. The TCR was taken from a woman aged 55 to 70 in good health. The CDR3, as DNA: TGTGCCAGCAGTTTTCGGGACAGGACCTACGAGCAGTACTTC. Protein sequence: CASSFRDRTYEQYF.